This T cell receptor (beta chain) originates from a study of blood T cell repertoires in COVID-19. Background on the study: Specimens from acute and convalescent COVID-19 originated in the United States, Italy and Spain. PBMCs, B-cell-depleted T cells, or T cells provided the cDNA or gDNA that made up the material.

CDR1 MNHEY and CDR2 SVGAGI come from the germline V gene. V shed 8 bases and J 0 bases; nucleotides not matched to a gene: 7. This CDR3 comprises 15 residues. Study processing details: Cell counts per sample came from amplifying reference gene primers. Sequencing used immunoSEQ multiplex PCR; TCRdb keeps in-frame clones, though not all of them. The DNA gave D and trimming, while V, J and clone size come from that table. The repertoire holds 68,000 or so clones, with approximately 88% as singletons. The specimen was peripheral blood. This sequence originates from a woman aged 70-85 years with acute or convalescent COVID-19. This chain connects TRBV6-5 to TRBJ1-5, with 7 positions matching TRBD1. In nucleotides, the CDR3 is TGTGCCAGCTACCGGGACAGCTATAGCAATCAGCCCCAGCATTTT. It translates to CASYRDSYSNQPQHF.